The present T cell receptor (beta chain) was sequenced within a study of cytomegalovirus exposure and HLA in healthy donors. CDR3 length: 17 residues. V lost 5 bases and J lost 6, with 20 bases in between. CDR1 is SEHNR, CDR2 FQNEAQ, per germline (reference sequence). This clone was found a few times. PCR amplification relied on 60 Vbeta primers (plus 13 Jbeta primers). Libraries were prepared by immunoSEQ multiplex PCR; TCRdb keeps only in-frame clonotypes and omits some of them. This table has 90,000 to 150,000 clones, 73% appearing once. Material: PBMCs. V gene TRBV7-9 combines with J gene TRBJ1-6, with a weak D call TRBD1 (5 bases). This receptor was taken from a woman between 40 and 50 years old in good health and CMV-seronegative. In DNA, the CDR3 is TGTGCCAGCAGCGGGGAAGGGCAGGCGGGGGGTAATTCACCCCTCCACTTT. This sequence encodes CASSGEGQAGGNSPLHF.